This TCR beta chain was captured by sequencing in a study of T cells expressing NK-cell markers (dated by TCRdb to between 2020 and 2021). In terms of the full investigation: Three sorted T-cell subsets (CD3+CD56+NKG2C+, CD3+CD56+NKG2C- and CD3+CD56-NKG2C+) from about 8 donors had their TCR beta-chain repertoires profiled. Among the eight sequenced donors, only one was HCMV-seronegative, while the other seven were HCMV-seropositive. All eight donors whose samples were sequenced were randomly selected healthy volunteers, three of them men and five women. Illumina HiSeq 2000/2500, MiSeq or NextSeq was used to sequence libraries as 2 x 150 bp reads.

To determine HCMV serostatus, a commercial ELISA kit was used to detect HCMV-specific IgG in serum. Peripheral blood mononuclear cells were isolated from blood by Ficoll density gradient centrifugation. The sample was run on an Illumina HiSeq 2000. TCR beta cDNA libraries were prepared using 5'RACE template switching, which introduced a universal primer site and unique molecular identifiers. cDNA synthesis was primed from the TCR beta constant segment, followed by two successive PCR amplification steps. The original methods were these. MIGEC was used to demultiplex reads and group reads by UMI, and MiTCR was used to assemble and quantify clonotypes. To exclude erroneous sequences, any TCR cDNA sequence not supported by at least two reads was discarded. The tcR package was used for downstream repertoire analysis, and clonotypes were matched across fractions by CDR3 nucleotide sequence plus V segment. VDJmatch was used to annotate antigen specificity against VDJdb, with one amino acid substitution in CDR3 allowed. Following reprocessing of the reads by TCRdb, the data hold one row per CDR3 protein sequence and no DNA is available. Clone size and V and J calls follow TCRdb, not the original study. This sample's clone table shows 200,000 to 300,000 distinct CDR3 sequences. The ten most abundant clones make up 3.5% to 5% of the sample.

As for this clonotype: The clone's antigen remains unknown.

What the work shows at the level of the full study, not this receptor alone: Those dominant clonotypes were again the most abundant among CD3+CD56-NKG2C+ cells in several donors, at 28.3-60.1%. In a handful of donors, the dominant CD3+CD56+NKG2C+ clonotypes ranked among the top 10 CD8+ clonotypes, making up roughly 1.0-7.0% of CD8+ T cells. It remained unclear whether the expanded NKG2C-expressing T cell clones were specific for HCMV antigens.

The CDR3, cysteine through phenylalanine, is 15 amino acids long. The record lacks a DNA sequence. The germline V gene (reference sequence) provides CDR1 DFQATT and CDR2 SNEGSKA. The TCR was taken from a woman aged 18 to 75 in good health. The V and J segments used are TRBV20-1 and TRBJ2-2. The sequenced material came from blood T cells: a sorted CD56 or NKG2C T cell subset, CD4+ or CD8+ T cells, or bulk PBMC T cells (not recorded which). CDR3 sequence: CSASMRLTNTGELFF.